The next 21 T cell receptor beta chains were all read from a single sample in a study of blood T cell repertoires in COVID-19. Generated by immunoSEQ multiplex PCR, the TCRdb table keeps only in-frame clones and is missing some. The table lists 160,000 or so clones, roughly 91% of them singletons, with approximately 2% in the top ten. The sample was peripheral blood. The source is a man in his late teens or twenties with acute or convalescent COVID-19.

This chain joins TRBV28 and TRBJ1-2; 8 bases are shared with TRBD1. CDR1 is MDHEN, CDR2 SYDVKM, per germline. J was trimmed by 2 bases and V by 6 bases; bases with no gene match: 8. CDR3 length equals 15 residues. CDR3 sequence (DNA): TGTGCCAGCAGCCTCCATAGACAGGGGAACTATGGCTACACCTTC. Translated, it gives CASSLHRQGNYGYTF.

J is TRBJ1-4 and V is TRBV7-9, with unresolved D. Trimming cost V 5 bases and J 8 bases, with 15 bases left between them. Germline loops: CDR1 SEHNR, CDR2 FQNEAQ (reference sequence). This CDR3 contains 14 residues. The CDR3 is CASSPGSLAEKLFF. The CDR3 DNA reads as TGTGCCAGCAGCCCGGGTTCTTTGGCGGAAAAACTGTTTTTT.

The V gene is TRBV5-1, the J gene TRBJ2-3; maybe TRBD1 (6 bases). Germline V CDR1 and CDR2: SGHRS, YFSETQ. Trimming removed 0 bases from V and 6 bases from J, with 11 bases in between. The CDR3 totals 14 residues. DNA of the CDR3: TGCGCCAGCAGCTTGGAACAGGGAAGGGATACGCAGTATTTT. It yields the protein CASSLEQGRDTQYF.

This clone was found a few times. The rearrangement links TRBV7-9 to TRBJ2-7, with 9 bases identical to TRBD2. The CDR3 runs 16 residues. Germline lookup yields CDR1 SEHNR and CDR2 FQNEAQ (reference sequence). V lost 2 bases and J lost 3; bases outside the gene matches: 8. This chain's CDR3 is CASSLNPRGGDYEQYF. The CDR3 DNA reads TGTGCCAGCAGCTTAAATCCACGCGGGGGGGACTACGAGCAGTACTTC.

This chain uses TRBV7-6 with TRBJ2-1; 8 nucleotides agree with TRBD1. Trimming took 4 bases from V and 12 from J; bases not matched to a gene: 2. The CDR3 loop spans 11 amino acids. Germline V gene data show CDR1 as SGHVS and CDR2 as FNYEAQ. CDR3 region: CASSSGGWQFF. In DNA, the CDR3 is TGTGCCAGCAGCTCAGGGGGCTGGCAGTTCTTC.

This chain links TRBV6-5 with TRBJ1-6; TRBD1 agrees at 8 bases. The germline gives CDR1 MNHEY, CDR2 SVGAGI. J lost 9 bases, V lost 2 bases, and 3 bases had no gene match. The CDR3 is 14 residues long. The CDR3 protein is CASSYLTGVSPLHF. DNA for the CDR3: TGTGCCAGCAGTTACCTGACAGGGGTTTCACCCCTCCACTTT.

The CDR3 region is CASSPQGMSYEQYF. In DNA form, the CDR3 reads TGCGCCAGCAGCCCCCAGGGGATGTCCTACGAGCAGTACTTC. V gene TRBV5-1 combines with J gene TRBJ2-7, with D possibly TRBD1 on 6 matching bases. CDR1 and CDR2 (germline): SGHRS, YFSETQ. The CDR3 covers 14 residues. V lost 4 bases, J lost 1 base, and 12 bases lay in between.

The chain uses TRBV18 and TRBJ1-1; D not certain. Trimming stripped 0 bases from V and 5 bases from J, with 10 bases between. The CDR3 runs to 14 residues. Looked up from germline, CDR1 is KGHSH and CDR2 is LQKENI. The DNA of the CDR3 is TGTGCCAGCTCACCACCGCCTTTGAGGACTGAAGCTTTCTTT. Its translation is CASSPPPLRTEAFF.

The chain carries TRBV5-6 and TRBJ2-7, with 9 bases fitting TRBD2. The CDR3 spans 17 residues. V gave up 0 bases and J gave up 5 bases; unmatched junction bases: 12. The germline CDR1 and CDR2 sequences are SGHDT and YYEEEE. For the CDR3, the DNA is TGTGCCAGCAGCTTGGCCATAAGCGGGGGGCAGGGTCACGAGCAGTACTTC. This translates into CASSLAISGGQGHEQYF.

This clone appeared a single time. V usage is TRBV4-1 and J usage is TRBJ1-6; possibly TRBD1 for D (5 bases). Germline CDR1 and CDR2: MGHRA and YSYEKL. V lost 0 bases and J lost 7, with 13 bases in between. The CDR3 consists of 16 residues. CDR3 in DNA: TGCGCCAGCAGCCAAGAGGGCAGGGAAGGAAATTCACCCCTCCACTTT. It encodes CASSQEGREGNSPLHF.

The chain links TRBV6-1 to TRBJ2-3, with TRBD1 matching over 8 bases. Germline V gene sequence: CDR1 MNHNS, CDR2 SASEGT. The CDR3 extends over 16 amino acids. Trimming cost V 4 bases and J 2 bases; bases outside gene matches: 8. CDR3 DNA sequence: TGTGCCAGCAGTGGACCGGGACAGGACCACACAGATACGCAGTATTTT. This encodes CASSGPGQDHTDTQYF.

This chain uses TRBV12-3 or TRBV12-4 with TRBJ1-1; D gene unclear. The CDR3 covers 13 residues. V gave up 4 bases and J gave up 0 bases, with 6 bases separating them. The DNA for the CDR3 is TGTGCCAGCAGTTCAGAATTGAACACTGAAGCTTTCTTT. Translation: CASSSELNTEAFF.

The V gene is TRBV18, the J gene TRBJ2-7; TRBD1 agrees at 8 bases. The CDR3 covers 15 residues. V gave up 6 bases and J gave up 4 bases; unmatched junction bases: 11. The germline V gene encodes CDR1 KGHSH and CDR2 LQKENI. The CDR3 DNA is TGTGCCAGCTCCCCCGGGACAGGCAATATGTACGAGCAGTACTTC. It encodes CASSPGTGNMYEQYF.

This clone was seen a handful of times. The chain employs TRBV21-1 and TRBJ1-1. TRBV21-1 is marked as a pseudogene. CDR3 length: 16 amino acids. CDR3 residues: CASSEDPREANTEAFF. CDR3 coding DNA: TGTGCCAGCAGCGAAGACCCCAGGGAGGCGAACACTGAAGCTTTCTTT.

The J gene is TRBJ1-3, the V gene TRBV7-8; a weak D match, TRBD1 (6 bases). This CDR3 is built from 17 residues. The germline CDR1 and CDR2 sequences are SGHVS and FQNEAQ. Trimming left V 2 bases short and J 2 bases short, with 16 bases between. The CDR3, as DNA: TGTGCCAGCAGCTTATTGCACTTGGGGGCCCCTGGAAACACCATATATTTT. This sequence encodes CASSLLHLGAPGNTIYF.

This chain connects TRBV7-2 to TRBJ1-1; 8 positions agree with TRBD1. The trim removed 6 bases at V and 3 bases at J, leaving 3 bases unmatched. CDR3 length: 13 residues. Germline-derived CDR1 and CDR2 are SGHTA and FQGNSA. The CDR3 DNA sequence: TGTGCCAGCAGTTCGGACAGGGACACTGAAGCTTTCTTT. Protein sequence: CASSSDRDTEAFF.

V and J are TRBV3-1 (or the pseudogene TRBV3-2) and TRBJ2-7; D is unresolved. CDR1 is LGHDT and CDR2 is YNNKEL in the germline V gene (reference sequence). CDR3 size: 15 residues. Trimming cost V 4 bases and J 2 bases, with 15 bases left between them. This CDR3 is CASSPVQKPTYEQYF. In nucleotides, the CDR3 is TGTGCCAGCAGCCCCGTCCAAAAGCCGACCTACGAGCAGTACTTC.

The chain uses TRBV6-6 and TRBJ2-3, with TRBD2 identical over 14 bases. Germline lookup yields CDR1 MNHNY and CDR2 SVGAGI (reference sequence). V was pared by 6 bases and J by 0 bases, with 5 bases of the junction left unmatched. The CDR3 runs to 17 residues. In nucleotides, the CDR3 is TGTGCCAGCAGCCGAGGACTAGCGGGGGGCAGCACAGATACGCAGTATTTT. Translation: CASSRGLAGGSTDTQYF.

V usage is TRBV5-4 and J usage is TRBJ2-2; perhaps TRBD1 as D (5 bases). V was pared by 2 bases and J by 7 bases, with 9 bases between. From germline, CDR1 is SGHNT and CDR2 YYREEE (reference sequence). CDR3 length equals 13 residues. Here the CDR3 DNA reads TGTGCCAGCAGCTTCAGGGCCGGCGGGGAGCTGTTTTTT. This sequence encodes CASSFRAGGELFF.

The genes are TRBV2 and TRBJ2-7; TRBD1 agrees at 7 bases. Trimming at V came to 6 bases and at J to 3 bases, leaving 11 bases not matched to a gene. This CDR3 has 15 residues. Germline CDR1 reads SNHLY; CDR2 reads FYNNEI. As DNA, the CDR3 is TGTGCCAGCAGCTTCCGGGACAGCGAGTACTACGAGCAGTACTTC. Amino acid sequence: CASSFRDSEYYEQYF.

The chain has TRBV5-1 and TRBJ1-4; tentative D call: TRBD1 (5 bases). The CDR3 length is 16 residues. Trimming took off 4 bases at V and 5 bases at J, with 18 bases between the two ends. Germline V CDR1 and CDR2: SGHRS, YFSETQ. CDR3 amino acids: CASSPTGHPDNEKLFF. CDR3 in DNA: TGCGCCAGCAGCCCAACCGGACACCCTGACAATGAAAAACTGTTTTTT.